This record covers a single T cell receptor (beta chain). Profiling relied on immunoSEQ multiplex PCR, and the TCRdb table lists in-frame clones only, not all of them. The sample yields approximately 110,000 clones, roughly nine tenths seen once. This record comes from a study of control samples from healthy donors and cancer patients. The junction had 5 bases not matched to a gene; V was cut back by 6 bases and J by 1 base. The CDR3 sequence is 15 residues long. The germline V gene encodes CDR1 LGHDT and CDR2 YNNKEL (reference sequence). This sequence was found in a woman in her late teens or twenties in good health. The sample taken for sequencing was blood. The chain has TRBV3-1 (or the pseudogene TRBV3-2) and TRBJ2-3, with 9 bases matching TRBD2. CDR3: CASSQRLAGTDTQYF. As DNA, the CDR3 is TGTGCCAGCAGTCAAAGACTAGCGGGCACAGATACGCAGTATTTT.